Following are 28 T cell receptor beta chains from one sample sequenced in a study of cytomegalovirus exposure and HLA in healthy donors. The PCR made use of 60 Vbeta and 13 Jbeta primers. Produced via immunoSEQ multiplex PCR; TCRdb's table is partial and in-frame only. The data contain 100,000 to 150,000 clones, 81% of them singletons. The material sequenced was PBMCs. The receptors originated from a man aged 18 to 30 in good health and CMV-seropositive.

The genes are TRBV27 and TRBJ1-2, with no clear D. V lost 6 bases to trimming and J lost 6 bases, with 14 bases between them. Germline CDR1 MNHEY, CDR2 SMNVEV (reference sequence). The CDR3 has 13 amino acids. CDR3 protein: CASRTSRVNGYTF. CDR3 bases: TGTGCCAGCAGAACTTCTCGGGTGAATGGCTACACCTTC.

This clone is a singleton in its sample. The rearrangement joins TRBV5-8 to TRBJ2-3; 11 nucleotides agree with TRBD1. Germline CDR1 SGHTS, CDR2 YDEGEE. J was trimmed by 2 bases and V by 4 bases; bases with no gene match: 3. This CDR3 spans 15 amino acids. The CDR3 DNA sequence: TGTGCCAGCAGCCGGGACAGGGGGAACACAGATACGCAGTATTTT. Protein product: CASSRDRGNTDTQYF.

CDR3 in amino acids: CASSLGTGFDNSPLHF. The DNA for the CDR3 is TGCGCCAGCAGCCTAGGGACAGGGTTTGATAATTCACCCCTCCACTTT. The chain recombines TRBV5-1 with TRBJ1-6; 9 bases line up with TRBD1. Germline-derived CDR1 and CDR2 are SGHRS and YFSETQ. This CDR3 has 16 residues. J gave up 5 bases and V 4 bases, and 7 bases lay outside the gene matches.

The rearrangement links TRBV7-9 to TRBJ2-5; 11 positions agree with TRBD2. Germline V CDR1 and CDR2: SEHNR, FQNEAQ (reference sequence). CDR3 length equals 15 residues. With 5 bases clipped from V and 5 bases from J, the junction kept 7 bases outside the gene matches. CDR3: CASSGTSGERETQYF. The CDR3 bases are TGTGCCAGCAGCGGGACTAGCGGCGAGAGGGAGACCCAGTACTTC.

The chain combines TRBV19 with TRBJ1-1; 10 nucleotides agree with TRBD1. Germline V CDR1 and CDR2: LNHDA, SQIVND (reference sequence). V was pared by 1 base and J by 5 bases, with 7 bases of the junction left unmatched. There are 16 residues in the CDR3. CDR3 nucleotide sequence: TGTGCCAGTAGTATAGGAGACAGGGGGCCGGGGACTGAAGCTTTCTTT. Protein: CASSIGDRGPGTEAFF.

The chain joins TRBV7-2 to TRBJ1-4; 9 bases line up with TRBD1. Germline V gene data show CDR1 as SGHTA and CDR2 as FQGNSA. J was trimmed by 7 bases and V by 2 bases; bases with no gene match: 5. The CDR3 spans 15 residues. The DNA for the CDR3 is TGTGCCAGCAGCTTATGGTTGGACAGGGGTGAAAAACTGTTTTTT. Translating gives CASSLWLDRGEKLFF.

This chain connects TRBV12-2 to TRBJ2-7; the table calls TRBD2, which could not be checked here. TRBV12-2 is tagged as a pseudogene. The CDR3 runs 14 residues. This CDR3 is CASRLAIPADEQYF. Here the CDR3 DNA reads TGTGCAAGTCGCTTAGCTATTCCAGCGGACGAGCAGTACTTC.

A few counts support this clone. The CDR3 loop reads CASSEQSASGGYTF. The CDR3 DNA sequence: TGTGCCAGCAGCGAACAATCAGCCTCGGGGGGCTACACCTTC. The rearrangement uses TRBV9 and TRBJ1-2; D remains ambiguous. V lost 3 bases, J lost 8 bases, and 17 bases lay in between. This CDR3 contains 14 residues. From germline, CDR1 is SGDLS and CDR2 YYNGEE.

The genes are TRBV30 and TRBJ2-3, with 8 bases lining up with TRBD1. Looked up from germline, CDR1 is GTSNPN and CDR2 is SVGIG (reference sequence). This CDR3 comprises 14 residues. The junction had 9 bases not matched to a gene; V was cut back by 5 bases and J by 5 bases. CDR3 loop: CAWQRTGWKDTQYF. The CDR3 DNA is TGTGCCTGGCAGAGGACAGGGTGGAAAGATACGCAGTATTTT.

V usage is TRBV7-9 and J usage is TRBJ1-4; possibly TRBD1 for D (6 bases). Germline CDR1 SEHNR, CDR2 FQNEAQ (reference sequence). V was cut by 1 base and J by 7 bases, with 16 bases left in between. CDR3 size: 16 residues. This CDR3 is CASSLGATGIGEKLFF. In DNA, the CDR3 is TGTGCCAGCAGCTTAGGGGCCACAGGGATTGGTGAAAAACTGTTTTTT.

This chain joins TRBV10-2 and TRBJ2-7; tentative D call: TRBD2 (5 bases). This CDR3 has 14 residues. Germline V lookup: CDR1 WSHSY, CDR2 SAAADI. The ends were cut back, 4 bases at V and 1 base at J, with 11 bases in the middle. As DNA, the CDR3 is TGCGCCAGCAGTGCTACCAGCGGATCCTACGAGCAGTACTTC. Protein sequence: CASSATSGSYEQYF.

This rearrangement joins TRBV11-2 to TRBJ1-1; D possibly corresponds to TRBD1 (6 bases). The CDR3 extends over 14 amino acids. V was pared by 3 bases and J by 11 bases, with 19 bases between. Germline V gene lookup returns CDR1 SGHAT and CDR2 FQNNGV. The CDR3 is CASSLITGTGRAFF. For the CDR3, the DNA is TGTGCCAGCAGCTTGATCACAGGGACGGGTCGGGCTTTCTTT.

The chain's CDR3 is CSVYLSEAFF. As DNA, the CDR3 is TGCAGCGTTTATCTATCTGAAGCTTTCTTT. V and J are TRBV29-1 and TRBJ1-1; D gene uncertain. This CDR3 contains 10 residues. Looked up from germline, CDR1 is SQVTM and CDR2 is ANQGSEA. The V gene lost 5 bases and the J gene lost 6 bases, with 7 bases spanning the gap. Supplemented by reference TRBV29-1 and TRBJ1-1, the full variable domain reads SAVISQKPSRDICQRGTSLTIQCQVDSQVTMMFWYRQQPGQSLTLIATANQGSEATYESGFVIDKFPISRPNLTFSTLTVSNMSPEDSSIYLCSVYLSEAFFGQGTRLTVV.

This chain uses TRBV4-3 with TRBJ2-7, with TRBD2 matching over 7 bases. The CDR3 length is 16 residues. Per germline, CDR1 LGHNA and CDR2 YSLEER. J gave up 3 bases and V 1 base, and 9 bases lay outside the gene matches. CDR3 nucleotides: TGCGCCAGCAGCCAAGGTAGTTCGGGGGGAGGCTACGAGCAGTACTTC. As protein: CASSQGSSGGGYEQYF.

The rearrangement links TRBV6-1 to TRBJ1-1; D ambiguous. The germline V and J ends were trimmed by 3 bases and 1 base, with 6 bases remaining between them. This CDR3 has 13 residues. Germline V gene lookup returns CDR1 MNHNS and CDR2 SASEGT. CDR3 nucleotide sequence: TGTGCCAGCAGTGACAGGCCGAACACTGAAGCTTTCTTT. Amino acid sequence: CASSDRPNTEAFF.

The rearrangement uses TRBV6-6 and TRBJ2-7; the match to TRBD2 covers 8 bases. Germline lookup yields CDR1 MNHNY and CDR2 SVGAGI (reference sequence). The junction had 6 bases not matched to a gene; V was cut back by 3 bases and J by 5 bases. The CDR3 contains 14 residues. As DNA, the CDR3 is TGTGCCAGCAGTTATGGGGGACTAGTCCACGAGCAGTACTTC. This encodes CASSYGGLVHEQYF.

This clone was seen a single time. V and J are TRBV19 and TRBJ1-5, with D possibly TRBD1 on 5 matching bases. The CDR3 extends over 13 amino acids. V was clipped by 9 bases and J by 5 bases, with 14 bases between them. Germline loops: CDR1 LNHDA, CDR2 SQIVND (reference sequence). The DNA for the CDR3 is TGTGCCAGCGCCAGGGAAGTGGATCAGCCCCAGCATTTT. Its protein product is CASAREVDQPQHF.

The chain links TRBV6-4 to TRBJ2-2; 8 positions match TRBD1. The J segment lost 0 bases and the V segment lost 4 bases, leaving 10 bases of the junction unmatched. The CDR3 runs to 18 residues. CDR1 MRHNA and CDR2 SNTAGT come from the germline V gene. The CDR3 is CASSALHQGATNTGELFF. CDR3 DNA: TGTGCCAGCAGTGCTCTTCACCAGGGGGCGACGAACACCGGGGAGCTGTTTTTT.

The rearrangement uses TRBV2 and TRBJ1-3, with D possibly matching TRBD1 (5 bases). Germline V lookup: CDR1 SNHLY, CDR2 FYNNEI. This CDR3 is built from 13 residues. V was trimmed by 6 bases and J by 3 bases, leaving 9 bases between them. In DNA, the CDR3 is TGTGCCAGCAGCGCAGGGTTTGGAAACACCATATATTTT. Residues: CASSAGFGNTIYF.

The chain couples TRBV9 to TRBJ2-5, with 11 positions matching TRBD2. Trimming took 0 bases from V and 1 from J; bases not matched to a gene: 11. Germline CDR1 and CDR2: SGDLS and YYNGEE. The CDR3 covers 19 residues. The CDR3 sequence: CASSVARGSSGGLQETQYF. The DNA for the CDR3 is TGTGCCAGCAGCGTAGCGCGGGGATCTAGCGGGGGGCTCCAAGAGACCCAGTACTTC.

The chain has TRBV14 and TRBJ2-1; 7 positions agree with TRBD1. Germline V gene data show CDR1 as SGHDN and CDR2 as FVKESK. CDR3 length equals 13 residues. With V trimmed by 5 bases and J by 9 bases, 7 bases remained unmatched. CDR3 in DNA: TGTGCCAGCAGCTTTAACAGGGGCGGTGAGCAGTTCTTC. Translating it yields CASSFNRGGEQFF.

This chain connects TRBV5-1 to TRBJ1-1; D not certain. Per the germline V gene, CDR1 is SGHRS and CDR2 is YFSETQ. Trimming took off 4 bases at V and 2 bases at J, with 12 bases between the two ends. The CDR3 is 14 amino acids. The CDR3 DNA sequence: TGCGCCAGCAGCCAATTCGGGGTAAACACTGAAGCTTTCTTT. Its protein is CASSQFGVNTEAFF.

The V call is TRBV9, the J call TRBJ2-1; D remains unclear. CDR1 and CDR2 (germline): SGDLS, YYNGEE. Trimming cost V 4 bases and J 5 bases, with 16 bases left between them. This CDR3 spans 15 amino acids. CDR3 protein: CASSYDGRVHNEQFF. The CDR3 coding sequence is TGTGCCAGCAGCTATGATGGCCGGGTCCACAATGAGCAGTTCTTC. The whole variable domain, remainder taken from reference TRBV9 and TRBJ2-1, is DSGVTQTPKHLITATGQRVTLRCSPRSGDLSVYWYQQSLDQGLQFLIQYYNGEERAKGNILERFSAQQFPDLHSELNLSSLELGDSALYFCASSYDGRVHNEQFFGPGTRLTVL.

V usage is TRBV11-1 and J usage is TRBJ2-5; TRBD1 might be the D (5 bases). The CDR3 has 13 residues. The germline gives CDR1 SGHAT, CDR2 FQDESV (reference sequence). The ends were cut back, 5 bases at V and 4 bases at J, with 11 bases in the middle. The CDR3 spells CASSRQGGETQYF. Here the CDR3 DNA reads TGTGCCAGCAGCCGTCAGGGCGGAGAGACCCAGTACTTC. Variable domain in full (rest from reference TRBV11-1 and TRBJ2-5): EAEVAQSPRYKITEKSQAVAFWCDPISGHATLYWYRQILGQGPELLVQFQDESVVDDSQLPKDRFSAERLKGVDSTLKIQPAELGDSAMYLCASSRQGGETQYFGPGTRLLVL.

This clone has only one observation. The chain uses TRBV18 and TRBJ1-5; tentatively, D is TRBD1 (5 bases). Per germline, CDR1 KGHSH and CDR2 LQKENI. There are 12 residues in the CDR3. V lost 3 bases to trimming and J lost 9 bases, with 9 bases between them. The CDR3 DNA sequence: TGTGCCAGCTCACCGCAGGGCCCGCCCCAGCATTTT. It is translated as CASSPQGPPQHF. Drawing the rest from reference TRBV18 and TRBJ1-5, the complete variable domain is NAGVMQNPRHLVRRRGQEARLRCSPMKGHSHVYWYRQLPEEGLKFMVYLQKENIIDESGMPKERFSAEFPKEGPSILRIQQVVRGDSAAYFCASSPQGPPQHFGDGTRLSIL.

J is TRBJ2-5 and V is TRBV10-2; D may be TRBD2 (6 bases). Trimming removed 6 bases at V and 5 bases at J, with 16 bases between. CDR1 is WSHSY, CDR2 SAAADI, per germline. CDR3 length: 14 amino acids. The CDR3 here is CASSVAGTMETQYF. As DNA, the CDR3 is TGCGCCAGCAGCGTCGCGGGGACCATGGAGACCCAGTACTTC.

The chain uses TRBV7-9 and TRBJ2-3; D may be TRBD1 (7 bases). The CDR3 consists of 17 residues. Trimming removed 3 bases from V and 2 bases from J, with 18 bases in between. Germline-derived CDR1 and CDR2 are SEHNR and FQNEAQ (reference sequence). The CDR3, as DNA: TGTGCCAGCAGCTTTTTCAGGGGGAGGACTTTCACAGATACGCAGTATTTT. Residues: CASSFFRGRTFTDTQYF.

The CDR3 nucleotides read TGTGCCAGCAGTTACGGGGATCCTAGTTCCTACGAGCAGTACTTC. It codes for CASSYGDPSSYEQYF. The V and J genes are TRBV7-8 and TRBJ2-7; tentatively, D is TRBD2 (5 bases). Per the germline V gene, CDR1 is SGHVS and CDR2 is FQNEAQ. CDR3 length: 15 amino acids. V was clipped by 6 bases and J by 1 base, with 16 bases between them.